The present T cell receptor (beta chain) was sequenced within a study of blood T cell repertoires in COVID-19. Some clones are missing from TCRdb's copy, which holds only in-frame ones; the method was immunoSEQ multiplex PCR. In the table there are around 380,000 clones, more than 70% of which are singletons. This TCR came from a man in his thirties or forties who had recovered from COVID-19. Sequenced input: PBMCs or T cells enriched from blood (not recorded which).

CDR3 in DNA: TGTGCCAGCAGCCTCGACAGGGACTATGGCTACACCTTC. It yields the protein CASSLDRDYGYTF. This chain connects TRBV6-6 to TRBJ1-2, with 7 bases lining up with TRBD1. The CDR3 has 13 residues. V shed 6 bases, J shed 3 bases, and the junction held 4 bases outside the gene matches. CDR1 is MNHNY and CDR2 is SVGAGI in the germline V gene (reference sequence).